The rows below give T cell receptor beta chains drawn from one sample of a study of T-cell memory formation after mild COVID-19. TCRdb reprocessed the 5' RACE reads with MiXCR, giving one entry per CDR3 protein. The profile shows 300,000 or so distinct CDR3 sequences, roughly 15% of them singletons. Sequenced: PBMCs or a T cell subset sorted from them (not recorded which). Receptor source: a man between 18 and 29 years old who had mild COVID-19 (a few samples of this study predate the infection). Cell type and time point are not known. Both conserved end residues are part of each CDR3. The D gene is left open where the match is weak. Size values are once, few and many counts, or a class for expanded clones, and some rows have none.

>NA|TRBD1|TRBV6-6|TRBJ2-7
TGTGCCAGCAGCTACTGGGACAGGGGCAACGAGCAGTACTTC
CASSYWDRGNEQYF
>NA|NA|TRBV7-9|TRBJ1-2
TGTGCCAGCAGCTTAGGGAATGGTTATGGCTACACCTTC
CASSLGNGYGYTF
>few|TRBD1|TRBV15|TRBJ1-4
TGTGCCACCAGCAGAGCCCAGGGGGGGGGGAAACTGTTTTTT
CATSRAQGGGKLFF
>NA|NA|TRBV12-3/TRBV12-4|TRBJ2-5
TGTGCCAGCAGGAGGACAGAAATCCAAGAGACCCAGTACTTC
CASRRTEIQETQYF
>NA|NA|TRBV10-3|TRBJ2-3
TGTGCCATCAGTAATGGGATCGTCACAGATACGCAGTATTTT
CAISNGIVTDTQYF
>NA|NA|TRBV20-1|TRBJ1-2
TGCACCCCGGAGGTTTTTAACTATGGCTACACCTTC
CTPEVFNYGYTF
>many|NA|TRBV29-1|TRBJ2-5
TGCAGCGTTGAAGATCGGGATAGGGGGTTTGAGACCCAGTACTTC
CSVEDRDRGFETQYF
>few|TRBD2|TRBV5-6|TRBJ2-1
TGTGCCAGCAGCTCGGGGGAGCGGGGGGTCAATGAGCAGTTCTTC
CASSSGERGVNEQFF
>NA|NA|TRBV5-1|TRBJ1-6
TGCGCCAGCAGCTTGGGACCCAGGGAGGGTTCACCCCTCCACTTT
CASSLGPREGSPLHF
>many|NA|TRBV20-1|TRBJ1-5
TGCAGTGCTAGAATGGCACCAAATCAGCCCCAGCATTTT
CSARMAPNQPQHF
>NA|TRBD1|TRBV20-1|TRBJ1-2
TGCAGTGCTGTGGACAGGGCGGGAGTTGGCTACACCTTC
CSAVDRAGVGYTF
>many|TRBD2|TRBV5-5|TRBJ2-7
TGTGCCAGCAGCGCCTATTGGACTAGCGGTACCTCCTACGAGCAGTACTTC
CASSAYWTSGTSYEQYF
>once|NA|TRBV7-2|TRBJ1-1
TGTGCCAGCAATCTGCAAGGGGCACGGACTGAAGCTTTCTTT
CASNLQGARTEAFF
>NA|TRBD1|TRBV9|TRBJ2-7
TGTGCCAGCGGCCCTCGGGACAGAATTTCCTACGAGCAGTACTTC
CASGPRDRISYEQYF
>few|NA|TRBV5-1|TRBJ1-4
TGCGCCAGCAGCTCTAACGGACCGAATGAAAAACTGTTTTTT
CASSSNGPNEKLFF
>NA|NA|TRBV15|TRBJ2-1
TGTGCCACCAGCAGAGATTGGAATGAGCAGTTCTTC
CATSRDWNEQFF
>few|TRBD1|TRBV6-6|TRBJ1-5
TGTGCCAGCAGTTACTCACAGGGGCCGGGAGTCCATCAGCCCCAGCATTTT
CASSYSQGPGVHQPQHF
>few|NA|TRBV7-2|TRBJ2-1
TGTGCCAGCAGCCTTGGAGGGGGGGCCGCCTACAATGAGCAGTTCTTC
CASSLGGGAAYNEQFF
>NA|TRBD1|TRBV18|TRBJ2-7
TGTGCCAGCTCCCCGACAGGGGGCGCCCGGTACGAGCAGTACTTC
CASSPTGGARYEQYF
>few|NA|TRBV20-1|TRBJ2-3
TGCAGTGCTAGAGGTAACGGGGCGACAGATACGCAGTATTTT
CSARGNGATDTQYF
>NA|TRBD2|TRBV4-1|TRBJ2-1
TGCGCCAGCAGCCAACAGGGACTAGCGGGGATCCGGGAGCAGTTCTTC
CASSQQGLAGIREQFF
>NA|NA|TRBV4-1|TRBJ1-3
TGCGCCAGCAGCCAAGTTAGGCTGGGGAGTAGCTCTGGAAACACCATATATTTT
CASSQVRLGSSSGNTIYF
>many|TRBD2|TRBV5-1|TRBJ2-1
TGCGCCAGCAGCTCCGGGAGGTTGGTGGGGGATTTTCGGAGGATCTTC
CASSSGRLVGDFRRIF
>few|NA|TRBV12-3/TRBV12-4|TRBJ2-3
TGTGCCAGCAGTTCAGTAGGGGGAGGCACAGATACGCAGTATTTT
CASSSVGGGTDTQYF
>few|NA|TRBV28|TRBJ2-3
TGTGCCAGTTGCACCCCCCGTAGCCCTGAGGGCACAGATACGCAGTATTTT
CASCTPRSPEGTDTQYF
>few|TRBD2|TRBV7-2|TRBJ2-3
TGTGCCAGCGGATTCGGGGGGTCCCCTTCAGATACGCAGTATTTT
CASGFGGSPSDTQYF
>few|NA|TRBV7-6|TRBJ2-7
TGTGCCAGCAGCGCTTACGGACGGAACTACGAGCAGTACTTC
CASSAYGRNYEQYF
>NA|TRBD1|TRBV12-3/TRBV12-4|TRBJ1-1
TGTGCCAGCAGCAACTCGGACAGGGGCGCTGAAGCTTTCTTT
CASSNSDRGAEAFF
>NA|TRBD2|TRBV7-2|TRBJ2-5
TGTGCCAGCAGCTTAGGGGTGGCGGGGGGCCTTTCTGAGACCCAGTACTTC
CASSLGVAGGLSETQYF
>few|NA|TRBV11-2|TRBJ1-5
TGTGCCAGCAGCTTTGGAGGAGATCAGCCCCAGCATTTT
CASSFGGDQPQHF
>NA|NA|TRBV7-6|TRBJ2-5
TGTGCCAGCAGCCACGTAGCGTGGACCCAAGAGACCCAGTACTTC
CASSHVAWTQETQYF
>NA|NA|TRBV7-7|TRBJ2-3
TGTGCTAGCACTTCAGATGGCCTTCGCACAGATACGCAGTATTTT
CASTSDGLRTDTQYF
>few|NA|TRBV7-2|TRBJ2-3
TGTGCCAGCAGCTTAGTGGCGGGGTTGAGCACAGATACGCAGTATTTT
CASSLVAGLSTDTQYF
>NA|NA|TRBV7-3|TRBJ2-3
TGTGCCAGCAGCTTAGAGGGGGGCTTTGCAGATACGCAGTATTTT
CASSLEGGFADTQYF
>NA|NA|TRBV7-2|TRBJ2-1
TGTGCCAGCAGCTTAGCAAGGCAGGCAGGGAGGAATGAGCAGTTCTTC
CASSLARQAGRNEQFF
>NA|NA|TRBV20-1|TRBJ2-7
TGCAGTGCTCGTGGGGGGGGCGGCAGTTACGAGCAGTACTTC
CSARGGGGSYEQYF
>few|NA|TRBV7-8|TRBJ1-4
TGTGCCAGCAGCTTAAACGGGCCGGCGATGGAAAAACTGTTTTTT
CASSLNGPAMEKLFF
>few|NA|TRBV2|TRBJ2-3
TGTGCCAGCACTGGGACTTCCGACCCGGATACGCAGTATTTT
CASTGTSDPDTQYF
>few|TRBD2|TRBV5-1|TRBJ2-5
TGCGCCAGCAGCTGGAACGGGGGGGCCCTCCAAGAGACCCAGTACTTC
CASSWNGGALQETQYF
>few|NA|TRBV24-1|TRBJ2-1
TGTGCCACCAGTGTAGGGGGGTATGAGCAGTTCTTC
CATSVGGYEQFF
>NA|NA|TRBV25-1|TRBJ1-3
TGTGCCAGCAGTCTGGCAGGGGGAAACACCATATATTTT
CASSLAGGNTIYF
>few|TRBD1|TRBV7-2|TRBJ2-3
TGTGCCAGCAGCACGACAGGGAATACGCAGTATTTT
CASSTTGNTQYF
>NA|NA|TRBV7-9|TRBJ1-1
TGTGCCAGCAGCTTCTCTGGGGGCTACACTGAAGCTTTCTTT
CASSFSGGYTEAFF
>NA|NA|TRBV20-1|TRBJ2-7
TGCAGTGCCCGCGCCCCGAGTTTAACCTCCTACGAGCAGTACTTC
CSARAPSLTSYEQYF
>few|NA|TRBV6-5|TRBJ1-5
TGTGCCAGCAGTTACCGCAATCAGCCCCAGCATTTT
CASSYRNQPQHF
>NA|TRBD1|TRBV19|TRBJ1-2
TGTGCCAGTTGGGAGACAGGGTACAACTATGGCTACACCTTC
CASWETGYNYGYTF